This T cell receptor (beta chain) emerged from a study of siplizumab effects on memory and regulatory T cells. The assay covered some 100,000 TCR templates per sample. The protocol was immunoSEQ multiplex PCR, while the TCRdb copy is restricted to in-frame clones and leaves out a portion. The sample records some 100,000 clones, about 90% being singletons. On this clone: Its antigen is not known.

Study-level findings and limits: A naive or memory phenotype could not be assigned to roughly 75-95% of the proliferating CD4+ or CD8+ clones. Siplizumab gave mappable alloreactive CD4+ clones an average Treg-derived fraction of nearly 70%, against around 29% in controls.

This CDR3 has 15 amino acids. Germline V gene data show CDR1 as MGHRA and CDR2 as YSYEKL. V was trimmed by 4 bases and J by 3 bases, leaving 12 bases between them. The sequence was obtained from a human donor in good health. The V gene is TRBV4-1, the J gene TRBJ1-4; D is unclear. Sequenced: CD4+ T cells sorted from blood. Here the CDR3 DNA reads TGCGCCAGCAGCCCCCCCCGCAGGCCTAATGAAAAACTGTTTTTT. This translates into CASSPPRRPNEKLFF.